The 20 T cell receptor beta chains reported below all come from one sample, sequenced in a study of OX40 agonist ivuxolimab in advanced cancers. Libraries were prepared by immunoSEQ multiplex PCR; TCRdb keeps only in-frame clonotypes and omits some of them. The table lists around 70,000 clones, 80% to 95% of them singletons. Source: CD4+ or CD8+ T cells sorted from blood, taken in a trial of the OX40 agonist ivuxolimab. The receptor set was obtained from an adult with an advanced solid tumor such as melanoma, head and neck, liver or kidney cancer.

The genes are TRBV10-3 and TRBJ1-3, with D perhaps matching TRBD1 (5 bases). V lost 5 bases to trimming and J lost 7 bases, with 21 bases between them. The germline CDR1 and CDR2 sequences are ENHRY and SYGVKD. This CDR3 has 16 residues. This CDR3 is CAISRETPSSGNTIYF. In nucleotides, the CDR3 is TGTGCCATCAGTAGAGAGACTCCTAGCTCAGGGAACACCATATATTTT.

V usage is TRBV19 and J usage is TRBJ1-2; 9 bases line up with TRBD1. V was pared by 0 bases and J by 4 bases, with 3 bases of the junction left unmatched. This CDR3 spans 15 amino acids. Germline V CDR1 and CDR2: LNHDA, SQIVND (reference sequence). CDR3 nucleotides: TGTGCCAGTAGTATAGACGGACAGGGGTTCTATGGCTACACCTTC. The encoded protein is CASSIDGQGFYGYTF. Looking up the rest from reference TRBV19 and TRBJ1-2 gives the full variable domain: DGGITQSPKYLFRKEGQNVTLSCEQNLNHDAMYWYRQDPGQGLRLIYYSQIVNDFQKGDIAEGYSVSREKKESFPLTVTSAQKNPTAFYLCASSIDGQGFYGYTFGSGTRLTVV.

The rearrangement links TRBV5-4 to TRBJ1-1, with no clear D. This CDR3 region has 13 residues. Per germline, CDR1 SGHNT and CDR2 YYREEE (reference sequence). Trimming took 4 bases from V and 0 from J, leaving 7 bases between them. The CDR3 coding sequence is TGTGCCAGCAGCGCCCAAATGAACACTGAAGCTTTCTTT. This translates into CASSAQMNTEAFF.

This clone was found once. DNA of the CDR3: TGTGCCACCAGCAGAGAGCGAGCTGCTCAGCCCCAGCATTTT. Protein sequence: CATSRERAAQPQHF. The rearrangement joins TRBV15 to TRBJ1-5; D not resolved. The CDR3 spans 14 residues. Between the trimmed V and J ends, which lost 0 bases and 6 bases, there was a span of 9 bases. Germline lookup yields CDR1 LNHNV and CDR2 YYDKDF (reference sequence).

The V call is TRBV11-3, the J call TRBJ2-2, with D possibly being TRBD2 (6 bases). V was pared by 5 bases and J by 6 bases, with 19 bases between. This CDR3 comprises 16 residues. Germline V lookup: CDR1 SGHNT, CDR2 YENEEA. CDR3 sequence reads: CASSRELGGRAGELFF. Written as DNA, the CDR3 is TGTGCCAGCAGCCGGGAGTTGGGGGGACGAGCCGGGGAGCTGTTTTTT.

The CDR3: CASSRIPATGGGYEQYF. The CDR3 nucleotides are TGCGCCAGCAGCCGGATACCTGCGACAGGGGGGGGTTACGAGCAGTACTTC. The genes are TRBV4-1 and TRBJ2-7; 9 bases align to TRBD1. V lost 4 bases and J lost 4; bases outside the gene matches: 14. The CDR3 totals 17 residues. Germline CDR1 is MGHRA and CDR2 is YSYEKL.

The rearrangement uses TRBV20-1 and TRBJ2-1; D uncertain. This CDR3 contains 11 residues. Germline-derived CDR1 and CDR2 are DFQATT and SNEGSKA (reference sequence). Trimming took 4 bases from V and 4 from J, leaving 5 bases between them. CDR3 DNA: TGCAGTGCTAACTCTTACAATGAGCAGTTCTTC. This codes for CSANSYNEQFF.

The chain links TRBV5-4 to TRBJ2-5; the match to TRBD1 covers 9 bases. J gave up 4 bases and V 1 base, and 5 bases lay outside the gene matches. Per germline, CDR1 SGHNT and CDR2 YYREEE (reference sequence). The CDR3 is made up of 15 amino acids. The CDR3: CASSLRQGVRETQYF. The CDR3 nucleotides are TGTGCCAGCAGCTTGCGACAGGGGGTTCGAGAGACCCAGTACTTC.

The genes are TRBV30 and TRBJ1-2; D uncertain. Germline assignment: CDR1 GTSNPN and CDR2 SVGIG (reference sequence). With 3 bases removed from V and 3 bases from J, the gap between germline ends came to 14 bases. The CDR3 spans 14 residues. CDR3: CAWRIGGFHYGYTF. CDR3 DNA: TGTGCCTGGAGGATCGGTGGTTTCCACTATGGCTACACCTTC.

Written as DNA, the CDR3 is TGTGCCTGTACGAAATCGTCAACGGGACAGGTGAACTATGGCTACACCTTC. Protein product: CACTKSSTGQVNYGYTF. This chain uses TRBV30 with TRBJ1-2, with 8 bases matching TRBD1. CDR1 is GTSNPN and CDR2 is SVGIG in the germline V gene (reference sequence). J gave up 2 bases and V 6 bases, and 17 bases lay outside the gene matches. The CDR3 contains 17 residues.

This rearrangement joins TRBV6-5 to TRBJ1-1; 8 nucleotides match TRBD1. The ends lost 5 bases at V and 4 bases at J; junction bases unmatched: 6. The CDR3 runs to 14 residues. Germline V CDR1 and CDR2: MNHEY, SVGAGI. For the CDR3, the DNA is TGTGCCAGCAGTGTTGTCACAGGGGGCACTGAAGCTTTCTTT. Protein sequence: CASSVVTGGTEAFF.

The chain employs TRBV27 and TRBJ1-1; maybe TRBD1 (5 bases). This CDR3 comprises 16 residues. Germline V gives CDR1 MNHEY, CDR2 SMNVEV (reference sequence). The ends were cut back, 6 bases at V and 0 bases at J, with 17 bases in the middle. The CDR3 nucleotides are TGTGCCAGCAGATCTGAAGGGGTGGGGATGAACACTGAAGCTTTCTTT. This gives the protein CASRSEGVGMNTEAFF.

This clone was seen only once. CDR3 loop: CASSLPTGGGETQYF. The CDR3 DNA reads TGTGCCAGCAGCTTACCGACAGGGGGCGGAGAGACCCAGTACTTC. The chain combines TRBV11-2 with TRBJ2-5, with 10 bases lining up with TRBD1. CDR3 length: 15 amino acids. The germline gives CDR1 SGHAT, CDR2 FQNNGV. V was clipped by 2 bases and J by 4 bases; unmatched bases: 4.

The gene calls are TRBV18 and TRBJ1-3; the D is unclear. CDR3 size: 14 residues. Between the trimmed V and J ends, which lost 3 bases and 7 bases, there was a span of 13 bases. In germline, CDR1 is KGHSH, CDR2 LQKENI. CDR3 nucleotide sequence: TGTGCCAGCTCACCTTACGAGGGCGGTAACACCATATATTTT. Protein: CASSPYEGGNTIYF.

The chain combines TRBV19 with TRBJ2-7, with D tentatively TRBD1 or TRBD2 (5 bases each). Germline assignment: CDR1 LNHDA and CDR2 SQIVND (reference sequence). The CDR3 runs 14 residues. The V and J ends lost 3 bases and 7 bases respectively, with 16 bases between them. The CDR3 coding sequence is TGTGCCAGTAGTATCGCTGCCCGGGACGGGGAGCAGTACTTC. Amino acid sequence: CASSIAARDGEQYF.

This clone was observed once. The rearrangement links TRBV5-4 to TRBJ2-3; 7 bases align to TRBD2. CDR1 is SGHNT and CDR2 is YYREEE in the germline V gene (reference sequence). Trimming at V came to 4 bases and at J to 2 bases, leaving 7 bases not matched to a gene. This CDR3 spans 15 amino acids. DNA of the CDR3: TGTGCCAGCAGCCCAAGGGACTACGACACAGATACGCAGTATTTT. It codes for CASSPRDYDTDTQYF.

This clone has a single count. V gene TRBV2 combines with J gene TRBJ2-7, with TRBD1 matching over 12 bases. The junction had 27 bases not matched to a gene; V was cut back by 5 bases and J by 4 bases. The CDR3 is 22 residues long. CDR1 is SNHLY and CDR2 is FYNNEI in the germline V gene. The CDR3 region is CASSHRDRGLGASGKIRYEQYF. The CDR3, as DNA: TGTGCCAGCAGTCACCGGGACAGGGGGCTAGGTGCTAGCGGGAAAATCCGTTACGAGCAGTACTTC.

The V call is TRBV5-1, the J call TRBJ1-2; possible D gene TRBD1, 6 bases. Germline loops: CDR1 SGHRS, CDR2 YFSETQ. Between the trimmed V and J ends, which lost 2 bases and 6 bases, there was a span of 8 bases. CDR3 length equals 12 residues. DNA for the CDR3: TGCGCCAGCAGCTTAGGGGGGAATGGCTACACCTTC. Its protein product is CASSLGGNGYTF.

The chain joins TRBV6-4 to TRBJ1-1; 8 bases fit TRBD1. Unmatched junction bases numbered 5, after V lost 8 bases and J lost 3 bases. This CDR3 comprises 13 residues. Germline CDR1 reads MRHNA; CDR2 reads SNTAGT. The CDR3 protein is CASATGADTEAFF. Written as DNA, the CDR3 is TGTGCCAGCGCGACAGGGGCGGACACTGAAGCTTTCTTT.

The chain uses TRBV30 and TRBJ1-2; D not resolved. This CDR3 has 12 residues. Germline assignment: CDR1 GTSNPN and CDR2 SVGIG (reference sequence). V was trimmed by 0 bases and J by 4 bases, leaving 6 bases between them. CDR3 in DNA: TGTGCCTGGAGTGTCTCCTCCTATGGCTACACCTTC. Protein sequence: CAWSVSSYGYTF.